The TCR beta chain under discussion was sequenced for a study of T cell responses to AZD1222 COVID-19 vaccine. General study points: White British donors predominated, females outnumbered males, and clonal diversity was possibly underestimated. Researchers report vaccine-associated CD4 TCRs spanning spike, with dominance at 160-218 and 743-854. Close to half of spike-specific TCRs reportedly recognize unmutated variant regions.

The CDR3 totals 16 residues. The germline V gene has CDR1 LNHDA and CDR2 SQIVND (reference sequence). Trimming left V 3 bases short and J 0 bases short, with 12 bases between. Method: immunoSEQ multiplex PCR; TCRdb's copy keeps in-frame clones and lacks some. The sample holds tens of thousands of clones; roughly nine tenths are singletons and the top ten take 9% to 9.5%. On this clone itself: Its antigen is still unknown.

The starting material was peripheral blood, obtained 28 days after the second AZD1222 dose. This sequence joins TRBV19 and TRBJ1-3, with D possibly being TRBD1 (6 bases). The clonotype was recovered from an adult who received the AZD1222 COVID-19 vaccine. In DNA form, the CDR3 reads TGTGCCAGTAGTATTCGCGGGGGGGCCTCTGGAAACACCATATATTTT. This gives the protein CASSIRGGASGNTIYF.